One and the same sample provided the 22 T cell receptor beta chains below, sequenced in a study of T cell changes during pregnancy in multiple sclerosis. Sequenced by immunoSEQ multiplex PCR; TCRdb stores in-frame clones only, minus some. The sample records approximately 49,000 clones, roughly 92% being singletons. The source material was CD4+ T cells from peripheral blood mononuclear cells, sampled in the second trimester of pregnancy. The receptors originated from a female donor in good health, enrolled as a control in a pregnancy study.

The V and J genes are TRBV28 and TRBJ2-1; 12 nucleotides align to TRBD2. Per germline, CDR1 MDHEN and CDR2 SYDVKM. The CDR3 extends over 16 amino acids. V shed 1 base, J shed 9 bases, and the junction held 7 bases outside the gene matches. CDR3 DNA: TGTGCCAGCAGTTTATTGCGGCTAGCGGGGGGGGCTGAGCAGTTCTTC. As protein: CASSLLRLAGGAEQFF.

The chain uses TRBV7-2 and TRBJ2-1; 14 nucleotides agree with TRBD2. The length of the CDR3 is 16 residues. The germline V gene has CDR1 SGHTA and CDR2 FQGNSA. The V gene end was trimmed by 5 bases and the J gene end by 6 bases; junction bases not matched to a gene: 6. CDR3 coding DNA: TGTGCCAGCAGCCGATCGGGACTAGCGGGAGTCAATGAGCAGTTCTTC. This codes for CASSRSGLAGVNEQFF.

The chain combines TRBV4-1 with TRBJ2-3; 7 bases are a match to TRBD1. Germline CDR1 MGHRA, CDR2 YSYEKL. V lost 1 base, J lost 1 base, and 2 bases stayed unmatched. CDR3 length: 15 residues. The CDR3 DNA sequence: TGCGCCAGCAGCCAAGGTGGGACAGGCACAGATACGCAGTATTTT. This sequence encodes CASSQGGTGTDTQYF.

The chain combines TRBV14 with TRBJ2-3, with a possible D match to TRBD1 (6 bases). This CDR3 region has 16 residues. Deletions cut 1 base from V and 1 base from J, with 12 bases between. CDR1 SGHDN and CDR2 FVKESK come from the germline V gene. CDR3: CASSQGPRGGTDTQYF. For the CDR3, the DNA is TGTGCCAGCAGCCAAGGTCCCAGGGGAGGCACAGATACGCAGTATTTT.

This rearrangement joins TRBV7-2 to TRBJ2-5; 10 nucleotides agree with TRBD2. Trimming removed 8 bases from V and 5 bases from J; junction bases left unmatched: 8. The CDR3 is 14 amino acids. The germline V gene encodes CDR1 SGHTA and CDR2 FQGNSA. The CDR3 DNA follows: TGTGCCAGCGCGGCTAGCGGGAGTAGGGAGACCCAGTACTTC. Translation: CASAASGSRETQYF.

CDR3 loop: CASRPSGTETQYF. DNA of the CDR3: TGTGCCAGCAGACCGTCGGGTACCGAGACCCAGTACTTC. The chain employs TRBV7-9 and TRBJ2-5; D gene unclear. The V and J ends lost 6 bases and 5 bases respectively, with 13 bases between them. The CDR3 runs 13 residues. The germline V gene encodes CDR1 SEHNR and CDR2 FQNEAQ (reference sequence). Filled out from reference TRBV7-9 and TRBJ2-5, the complete variable domain reads DTGVSQNPRHKITKRGQNVTFRCDPISEHNRLYWYRQTLGQGPEFLTYFQNEAQLEKSRLLSDRFSAERPKGSFSTLEIQRTEQGDSAMYLCASRPSGTETQYFGPGTRLLVL.

This chain joins TRBV19 and TRBJ2-7; weak D call: TRBD2 (6 bases). Germline V lookup: CDR1 LNHDA, CDR2 SQIVND (reference sequence). The CDR3 loop spans 14 amino acids. The V gene lost 9 bases and the J gene lost 1 base, with 16 bases spanning the gap. CDR3 sequence: CASSPGGWSYEQYF. The CDR3 region has the DNA TGTGCCAGCTCTCCCGGGGGATGGTCCTACGAGCAGTACTTC. The full variable domain, completed using reference TRBV19 and TRBJ2-7, is DGGITQSPKYLFRKEGQNVTLSCEQNLNHDAMYWYRQDPGQGLRLIYYSQIVNDFQKGDIAEGYSVSREKKESFPLTVTSAQKNPTAFYLCASSPGGWSYEQYFGPGTRLTVT.

The chain links TRBV28 to TRBJ2-5; 11 bases line up with TRBD2. The CDR3 sequence is 15 residues long. Germline CDR1 and CDR2: MDHEN and SYDVKM. The V gene end was trimmed by 4 bases and the J gene end by 3 bases; junction bases not matched to a gene: 4. The CDR3 DNA reads TGTGCCAGCAGTTACGGGACTAGCGGCAAAGAGACCCAGTACTTC. It is translated as CASSYGTSGKETQYF. The full variable domain, its missing parts supplied by reference TRBV28 and TRBJ2-5, is DVKVTQSSRYLVKRTGEKVFLECVQDMDHENMFWYRQDPGLGLRLIYFSYDVKMKEKGDIPEGYSVSREKKERFSLILESASTNQTSMYLCASSYGTSGKETQYFGPGTRLLVL.

In this sample, this clone turned up a few times. The CDR3 protein is CASSPDTENQPQHF. The CDR3 nucleotides are TGTGCCAGCTCACCAGACACAGAAAATCAGCCCCAGCATTTT. The V gene is TRBV18, the J gene TRBJ1-5; D unresolved. The CDR3 covers 14 residues. The V end was cut by 2 bases, the J end by 4 bases, with 9 bases between. Germline V gives CDR1 KGHSH, CDR2 LQKENI. Complete variable domain (other parts from reference TRBV18 and TRBJ1-5): NAGVMQNPRHLVRRRGQEARLRCSPMKGHSHVYWYRQLPEEGLKFMVYLQKENIIDESGMPKERFSAEFPKEGPSILRIQQVVRGDSAAYFCASSPDTENQPQHFGDGTRLSIL.

The J gene is TRBJ1-1, the V gene TRBV19; 9 bases are a match to TRBD1. The CDR3 runs to 14 residues. The V and J ends lost 9 bases and 3 bases, in that order; junction bases with no gene match: 8. Germline V lookup: CDR1 LNHDA, CDR2 SQIVND (reference sequence). In DNA, the CDR3 is TGTGCCAGCTCGTACAGGGGGCCATACACTGAAGCTTTCTTT. Its protein is CASSYRGPYTEAFF. The variable domain in full, completed from reference TRBV19 and TRBJ1-1, reads DGGITQSPKYLFRKEGQNVTLSCEQNLNHDAMYWYRQDPGQGLRLIYYSQIVNDFQKGDIAEGYSVSREKKESFPLTVTSAQKNPTAFYLCASSYRGPYTEAFFGQGTRLTVV.

This clone was picked up a small number of times. J is TRBJ1-1 and V is TRBV9; the match to TRBD1 covers 9 bases. CDR3 size: 14 residues. The V segment lost 4 bases and the J segment 0 bases; nucleotides outside the gene matches: 1. Germline V gene lookup returns CDR1 SGDLS and CDR2 YYNGEE. CDR3 loop: CASSRDRVNTEAFF. The CDR3 DNA reads as TGTGCCAGCAGCAGGGACAGGGTGAACACTGAAGCTTTCTTT.

V gene TRBV18 combines with J gene TRBJ1-1, with D unclear. V lost 4 bases and J 2 bases, leaving 8 bases between the germline ends. CDR1 KGHSH and CDR2 LQKENI come from the germline V gene. This CDR3 is built from 13 residues. The CDR3 sequence: CASSRTVNTEAFF. In DNA, the CDR3 is TGTGCCAGCTCACGAACAGTAAACACTGAAGCTTTCTTT.

The rearrangement links TRBV7-9 to TRBJ2-5, with 8 positions matching TRBD1. Germline lookup yields CDR1 SEHNR and CDR2 FQNEAQ (reference sequence). This CDR3 has 16 residues. V lost 3 bases to trimming and J lost 2 bases; unmatched junction nucleotides: 8. This chain's CDR3 is CASSFGQGGPQETQYF. The CDR3 bases are TGTGCCAGCAGCTTCGGACAGGGTGGCCCTCAAGAGACCCAGTACTTC. Looking up the rest from reference TRBV7-9 and TRBJ2-5 gives the full variable domain: DTGVSQNPRHKITKRGQNVTFRCDPISEHNRLYWYRQTLGQGPEFLTYFQNEAQLEKSRLLSDRFSAERPKGSFSTLEIQRTEQGDSAMYLCASSFGQGGPQETQYFGPGTRLLVL.

V and J are TRBV5-6 and TRBJ2-5, with no clear D. Trimming shortened V by 0 bases and J by 5 bases, and 5 bases separated the two germline ends. The CDR3 length is 12 residues. Germline lookup yields CDR1 SGHDT and CDR2 YYEEEE. CDR3 DNA sequence: TGTGCCAGCAGCTTGGTGCGGGAGACCCAGTACTTC. Protein: CASSLVRETQYF.

With regard to this clone: Relative to the germline gene, one junction end is altered; a read error may explain this. The chain employs TRBV5-6 and TRBJ1-3; 8 bases are a match to TRBD1. This CDR3 is 14 amino acids long. Germline lookup yields CDR1 SGHDT and CDR2 YYEEEE. CDR3 sequence: CASSWDRSGNAIYF. For the CDR3, the DNA is TGTGCCAGCAGCTGGGACAGGTCGGGAAACGCCATATATTTT.

The chain is built from TRBV15 and TRBJ2-5; 9 nucleotides match TRBD1. From germline, CDR1 is LNHNV and CDR2 YYDKDF (reference sequence). J gave up 2 bases and V 0 bases, and 16 bases lay outside the gene matches. The CDR3 has 20 amino acids. The CDR3 coding sequence is TGTGCCACCAGCAGAGATAGAAAACAGGGGGCCTTCCTTTTACAAGAGACCCAGTACTTC. This sequence encodes CATSRDRKQGAFLLQETQYF.

The rearrangement links TRBV12-5 to TRBJ2-7, with 8 bases that match TRBD1. V lost 5 bases, J lost 6 bases, and 9 bases stayed unmatched. The CDR3 totals 14 residues. Germline lookup yields CDR1 LGHNT and CDR2 FRNRAP. Written as DNA, the CDR3 is TGTGCTAGTGGTCTCCAGGGGGCTGTTACCGAGCAGTACTTC. Protein product: CASGLQGAVTEQYF.

This chain connects TRBV11-2 to TRBJ1-4; a weak D match, TRBD1 (5 bases). Deletions cut 5 bases from V and 4 bases from J, with 17 bases between. The CDR3 sequence is 16 residues long. CDR1 SGHAT and CDR2 FQNNGV come from the germline V gene. CDR3 loop: CASSQAGGRVNEKLFF. The CDR3 nucleotides are TGTGCCAGCAGCCAAGCAGGTGGCAGGGTTAATGAAAAACTGTTTTTT. Full variable domain (missing parts from reference TRBV11-2 and TRBJ1-4): EAGVAQSPRYKIIEKRQSVAFWCNPISGHATLYWYQQILGQGPKLLIQFQNNGVVDDSQLPKDRFSAERLKGVDSTLKIQPAKLEDSAVYLCASSQAGGRVNEKLFFGSGTQLSVL.

The chain has TRBV7-6 and TRBJ2-3; D uncertain. V shed 4 bases and J shed 0 bases, with 2 bases lying between them. CDR3 size: 12 residues. The germline V gene has CDR1 SGHVS and CDR2 FNYEAQ. The CDR3 nucleotides read TGTGCCAGCAGCTCTAGCACAGATACGCAGTATTTT. This gives the protein CASSSSTDTQYF.

The rearrangement uses TRBV11-2 and TRBJ2-7, with D possibly being TRBD1 (6 bases). The V end was cut by 6 bases, the J end by 2 bases, with 14 bases between. This CDR3 has 14 amino acids. From germline, CDR1 is SGHAT and CDR2 FQNNGV. CDR3 sequence: CASSQGPIPYEQYF. The CDR3 nucleotides are TGTGCCAGCAGTCAGGGGCCCATTCCCTACGAGCAGTACTTC.

This chain joins TRBV7-6 and TRBJ2-1, with 7 nucleotides matching TRBD2. V trimming: 2 bases; J trimming: 12 bases; junction bases outside the gene matches: 4. Germline loops: CDR1 SGHVS, CDR2 FNYEAQ. The CDR3 extends over 12 amino acids. CDR3 in amino acids: CASSLSGDVQFF. In nucleotides, the CDR3 is TGTGCCAGCAGCTTAAGCGGGGACGTGCAGTTCTTC.

The V gene is TRBV10-3, the J gene TRBJ2-5; D is possibly TRBD2 (6 bases). The length of the CDR3 is 12 residues. Germline-derived CDR1 and CDR2 are ENHRY and SYGVKD. V shed 3 bases and J shed 7 bases, with 9 bases lying between them. Here the CDR3 reads CAISEGLRTQYF. CDR3 coding DNA: TGTGCCATCAGTGAAGGACTAAGGACCCAGTACTTC.